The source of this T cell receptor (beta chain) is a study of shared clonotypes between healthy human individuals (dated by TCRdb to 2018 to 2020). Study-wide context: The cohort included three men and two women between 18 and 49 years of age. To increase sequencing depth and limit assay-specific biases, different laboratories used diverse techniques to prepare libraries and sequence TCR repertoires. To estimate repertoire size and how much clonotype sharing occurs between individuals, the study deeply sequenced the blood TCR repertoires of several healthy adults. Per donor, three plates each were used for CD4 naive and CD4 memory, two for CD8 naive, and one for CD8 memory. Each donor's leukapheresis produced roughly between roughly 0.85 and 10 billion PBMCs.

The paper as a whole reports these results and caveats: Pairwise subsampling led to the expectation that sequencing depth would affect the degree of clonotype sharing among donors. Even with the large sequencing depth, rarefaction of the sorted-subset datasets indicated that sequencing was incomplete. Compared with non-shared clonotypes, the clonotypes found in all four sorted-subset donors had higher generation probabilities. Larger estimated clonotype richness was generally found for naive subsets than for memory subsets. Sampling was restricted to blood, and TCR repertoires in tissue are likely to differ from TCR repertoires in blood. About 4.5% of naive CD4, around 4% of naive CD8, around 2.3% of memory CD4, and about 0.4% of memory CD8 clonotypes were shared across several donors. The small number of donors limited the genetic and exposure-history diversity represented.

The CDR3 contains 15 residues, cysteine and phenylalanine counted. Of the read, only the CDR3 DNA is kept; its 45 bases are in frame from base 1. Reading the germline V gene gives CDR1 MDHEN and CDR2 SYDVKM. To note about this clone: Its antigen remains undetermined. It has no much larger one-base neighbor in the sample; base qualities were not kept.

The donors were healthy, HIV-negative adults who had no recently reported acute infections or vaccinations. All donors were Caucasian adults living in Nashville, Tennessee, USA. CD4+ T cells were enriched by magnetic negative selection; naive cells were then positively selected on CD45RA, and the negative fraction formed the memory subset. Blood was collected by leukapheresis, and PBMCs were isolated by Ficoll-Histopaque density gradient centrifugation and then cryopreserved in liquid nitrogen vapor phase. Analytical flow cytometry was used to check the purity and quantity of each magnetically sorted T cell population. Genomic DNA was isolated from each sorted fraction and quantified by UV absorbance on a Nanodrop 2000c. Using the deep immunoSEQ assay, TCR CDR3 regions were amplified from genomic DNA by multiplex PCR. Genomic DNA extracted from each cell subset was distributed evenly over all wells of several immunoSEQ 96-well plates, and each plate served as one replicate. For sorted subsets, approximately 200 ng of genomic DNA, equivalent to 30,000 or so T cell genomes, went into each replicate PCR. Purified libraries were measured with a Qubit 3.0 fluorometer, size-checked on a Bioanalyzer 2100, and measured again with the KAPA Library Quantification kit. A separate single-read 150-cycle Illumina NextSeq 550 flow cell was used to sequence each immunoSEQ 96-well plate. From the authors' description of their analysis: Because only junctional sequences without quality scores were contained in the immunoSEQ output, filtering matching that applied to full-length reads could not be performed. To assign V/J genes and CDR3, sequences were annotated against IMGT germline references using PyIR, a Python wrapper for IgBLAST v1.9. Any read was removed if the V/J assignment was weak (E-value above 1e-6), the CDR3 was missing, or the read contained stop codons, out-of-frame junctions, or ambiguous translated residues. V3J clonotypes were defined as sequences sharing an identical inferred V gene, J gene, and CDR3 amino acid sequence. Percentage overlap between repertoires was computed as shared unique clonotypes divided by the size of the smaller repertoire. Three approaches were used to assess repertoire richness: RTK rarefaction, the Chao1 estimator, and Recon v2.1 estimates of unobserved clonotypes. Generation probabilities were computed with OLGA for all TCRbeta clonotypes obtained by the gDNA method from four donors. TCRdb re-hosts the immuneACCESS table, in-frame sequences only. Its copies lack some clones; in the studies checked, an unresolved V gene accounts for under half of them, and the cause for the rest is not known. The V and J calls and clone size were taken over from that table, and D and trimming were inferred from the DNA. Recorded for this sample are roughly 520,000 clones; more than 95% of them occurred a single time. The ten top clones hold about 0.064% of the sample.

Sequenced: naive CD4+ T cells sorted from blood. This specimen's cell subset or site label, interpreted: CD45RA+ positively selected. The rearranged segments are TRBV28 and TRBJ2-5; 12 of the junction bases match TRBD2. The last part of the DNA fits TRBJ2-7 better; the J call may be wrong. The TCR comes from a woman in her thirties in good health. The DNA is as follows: TGTGCCAGCAGGGCTAGCGGGAGGGCCTCCTACGAGCAGTACTTC. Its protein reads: CASRASGRASYEQYF.